One and the same sample provided the 7 T cell receptor beta chains below, sequenced in a study of shared clonotypes between healthy human individuals. TCRdb keeps only in-frame clones here, not all; method: immunoSEQ multiplex PCR. The data contain more than 1.2 million clones, approximately 98.5% of them singletons. The sequenced material came from naive CD4+ T cells sorted from blood. Subset: CD45RA+ positively selected. Receptor source: a man aged 25 to 40 in good health.

The J gene is TRBJ1-3, the V gene TRBV7-8, with D possibly TRBD1 on 6 matching bases. Germline V gives CDR1 SGHVS, CDR2 FQNEAQ. V was cut by 8 bases and J by 4 bases, with 12 bases left in between. There are 13 residues in the CDR3. The CDR3 protein is CASARGRGNTIYF. The CDR3 DNA follows: TGTGCCAGCGCCAGGGGTCGCGGAAACACCATATATTTT.

This clone was counted once. The V call is TRBV5-1, the J call TRBJ2-3, with TRBD2 identical over 10 bases. This CDR3 contains 16 residues. Germline loops: CDR1 SGHRS, CDR2 YFSETQ. V was pared by 0 bases and J by 4 bases, with 5 bases of the junction left unmatched. This chain's CDR3 is CASSLEAGGGSDTQYF. The CDR3 DNA sequence: TGCGCCAGCAGCTTGGAAGCGGGAGGGGGTTCAGATACGCAGTATTTT.

J is TRBJ2-3 and V is TRBV7-9, with D possibly being TRBD1 or TRBD2 (6 bases each). This CDR3 spans 13 amino acids. Trimming removed 4 bases at V and 4 bases at J, with 9 bases between. Germline CDR1 reads SEHNR; CDR2 reads FQNEAQ (reference sequence). Written as DNA, the CDR3 is TGTGCCAGCAGCTCGAGGGGGGCAGATACGCAGTATTTT. Encoded protein: CASSSRGADTQYF.

Details on this clone: The sample has other DNA sequences that encode this CDR3 too. The J gene is TRBJ2-7, the V gene TRBV18; 8 nucleotides align to TRBD1. V shed 0 bases and J 3 bases; nucleotides not matched to a gene: 1. The CDR3 loop spans 14 amino acids. Germline assignment: CDR1 KGHSH and CDR2 LQKENI. The CDR3 sequence is CASSPPGQGYEQYF. The CDR3 DNA is TGTGCCAGCTCACCACCAGGACAGGGCTACGAGCAGTACTTC. Supplemented by reference TRBV18 and TRBJ2-7, the full variable domain reads NAGVMQNPRHLVRRRGQEARLRCSPMKGHSHVYWYRQLPEEGLKFMVYLQKENIIDESGMPKERFSAEFPKEGPSILRIQQVVRGDSAAYFCASSPPGQGYEQYFGPGTRLTVT.

The rearrangement links TRBV7-9 to TRBJ2-1; D not certain. Germline-derived CDR1 and CDR2 are SEHNR and FQNEAQ (reference sequence). CDR3 size: 14 residues. With 6 bases removed from V and 7 bases from J, the gap between germline ends came to 16 bases. The CDR3 reads CASSDDWNLNEQFF. In DNA, the CDR3 is TGTGCCAGCAGTGACGATTGGAATTTGAATGAGCAGTTCTTC.

The chain carries TRBV19 and TRBJ2-1, with D maybe TRBD2 (5 bases). Germline-derived CDR1 and CDR2 are LNHDA and SQIVND (reference sequence). Between the trimmed V and J ends, which lost 5 bases and 7 bases, there was a span of 18 bases. This CDR3 is built from 15 residues. The CDR3 is CASSGYRGPINEQFF. The CDR3 DNA is TGTGCCAGTAGTGGGTACCGCGGGCCGATAAATGAGCAGTTCTTC.

This rearrangement joins TRBV29-1 to TRBJ2-7; TRBD1 is a possible D gene (8 bases). The CDR3 is made up of 15 amino acids. Trimming took off 7 bases at V and 4 bases at J, with 23 bases between the two ends. The germline gives CDR1 SQVTM, CDR2 ANQGSEA. The CDR3: CSASGGQGASYEQYF. The CDR3 region has the DNA TGCAGCGCCTCCGGGGGGCAGGGGGCATCATACGAGCAGTACTTC.